What follows is one TCR beta chain and its context. Its cognate antigen is unknown. TCRdb's table, derived via immunoSEQ multiplex PCR, lists solely in-frame clones and lacks some. The repertoire holds approximately 74,000 clones, with 60% to 85% as singletons. This CDR3 is built from 12 residues. V gave up 11 bases and J gave up 3 bases, with 13 bases separating them. Expansion of antigen-specific CD4+ T cells with viral peptide pools was carried out by the ViraFEST assay before sequencing. The culture ran for around nine days, and then CD4+ T cells were isolated. The participants, recipients of two vaccine doses, got either BNT162b2 or mRNA-1273. Nobody among the vaccine recipients had prior SARS-CoV-2 infection (nucleocapsid antibodies were negative). Every well got 1.5 million to 2.5 million PBMC, which were grown with 10 IU/ml IL-2 and 8.5 to 10 ug/ml peptides. Fresh IL-2-containing medium replaced half the medium on days 3 and 7.

These data originate in a study of vaccination effects on CD4 cells after COVID-19. Findings and caveats of the study: Long after vaccination, the clones induced by infection and by vaccine shrank markedly in size.

The receptor comes from a human donor who received a COVID-19 vaccine. The chain employs TRBV12-3 or TRBV12-4 and TRBJ1-2, with D perhaps matching TRBD1 (5 bases). The sequencing here drew on CD4+ T cells from PBMCs cultured with HCoV-OC43 spike peptides, taken after COVID-19 vaccination. Subset indicated: HCoV-OC43 spike overlapping peptide pool stimulation. CDR3 nucleotide sequence: TGTGCCGCCTGGGGGGGGGACTATGGCTACACCTTC. Protein sequence: CAAWGGDYGYTF.